The table lists the clone carrying this TCR beta chain with many counts. Its antigen is currently unknown. V lost 6 bases and J lost 1; bases outside the gene matches: 9. The germline V gene encodes CDR1 MDHEN and CDR2 SYDVKM. This CDR3 is built from 16 residues. TCRdb re-called the multiplex PCR reads through MiXCR, storing one row per CDR3 protein. Here the sample spans roughly 130,000 distinct CDR3 sequences, 20% being singletons. Breast cancer patients provided tissue from their axillary draining lymph nodes. This entry comes from a study of breast tumors, draining lymph nodes, adjacent tissues. Study-level findings and limits: Tumors had less TCR diversity than lymph nodes, more than nontumor tissue. Data fit most tumor T cells coming from lymph node, expanding in tumor. Data only fit, rather than demonstrated, lymph node origin of most tumor T cells. Luminal-like breast cancer showed significantly greater tumor-nontumor repertoire similarity than basal-like breast cancer did.

The rearrangement joins TRBV28 to TRBJ1-5; 7 bases line up with TRBD1. Source material: axillary lymph node tissue. The clonotype originates from a female donor with breast cancer. Some clones in this sample may be carry-over from other donors' samples. The CDR3 region has the DNA TGTGCCAGCAGCTTAACAGGGGTAGGAAGCAATCAGCCCCAGCATTTT. Its translation: CASSLTGVGSNQPQHF.